This is a list of T cell receptor beta chains from one sample in a study of early T cells in non-severe SARS-CoV-2 infection. TCRdb reprocessed the 5' RACE reads via MiXCR and lists one record per CDR3 protein. The sample includes under 70,000 distinct CDR3 sequences, about 13% of them seen just once. The sample taken for sequencing was whole blood. These TCRs come from an adult who was a healthcare worker with PCR-confirmed SARS-CoV-2 infection or an uninfected control (not recorded which). CDR3s include the opening cysteine and the closing phenylalanine or tryptophan. The D gene is left open where the match is weak. Size is omitted from some rows. Given values are once, few, many or a class for expanded clones.

size: NA; J: TRBJ2-1; V: TRBV2; D: TRBD2; DNA: TGTGCCAGCAGTGAATCGCGGGGGGGTCAAAATGAGCAGTTCTTC; CDR3: CASSESRGGQNEQFF
size: many; J: TRBJ1-1; V: TRBV11-2; D: TRBD1; DNA: TGTGCCAGCAGCTTTGACAGGGACACTGAAGCTTTCTTT; CDR3: CASSFDRDTEAFF
size: NA; J: TRBJ1-4; V: TRBV5-6; D: TRBD1; DNA: TGTGCCAGCAGCTGGAGGACAGGGGGCGAAGAAAAACTGTTTTTT; CDR3: CASSWRTGGEEKLFF
size: few; J: TRBJ1-5; V: TRBV12-3/TRBV12-4; D: NA; DNA: TGTGCCAGCAGGCGGGGGGGTTATCAGCCCCAGCATTTT; CDR3: CASRRGGYQPQHF
size: few; J: TRBJ1-2; V: TRBV27; D: TRBD1; DNA: TGTGCCAGCAGTTTAAGGTCGACAGGGAGAGGAGGCTATGGCTACACCTTC; CDR3: CASSLRSTGRGGYGYTF
size: many; J: TRBJ2-7; V: TRBV19; D: TRBD2; DNA: TGTGCCAGTAGTATAATAGCGGGAGGCGCCTCCTACGAGCAGTACTTC; CDR3: CASSIIAGGASYEQYF
size: few; J: TRBJ1-1; V: TRBV2; D: NA; DNA: TGTGCCAGCGGCCCTCATACCATGAACACTGAAGCTTTCTTT; CDR3: CASGPHTMNTEAFF
size: NA; J: TRBJ2-5; V: TRBV28; D: NA; DNA: TGTGCCAGCAGTTTAGCAGCGAAGACCCAGTACTTC; CDR3: CASSLAAKTQYF
size: many; J: TRBJ1-6; V: TRBV5-1; D: TRBD1; DNA: TGCGCCAGCAGCGGTAAGACAGGGGCAGATTCACCCCTCCACTTT; CDR3: CASSGKTGADSPLHF
size: many; J: TRBJ2-3; V: TRBV30; D: NA; DNA: TGTGCCTGGACCCTGGGACGAGATACGCAGTATTTT; CDR3: CAWTLGRDTQYF
size: few; J: TRBJ2-7; V: TRBV3-1; D: TRBD2; DNA: TGTGCCAGCAGCCAGGCTAGCGGGGCAACCTACGAGCAGTACTTC; CDR3: CASSQASGATYEQYF
size: many; J: TRBJ1-1; V: TRBV6-5; D: NA; DNA: TGTGCCAGCAGTGACCGGGGTTTAGGAGCTTTCTTT; CDR3: CASSDRGLGAFF
size: many; J: TRBJ2-5; V: TRBV9; D: NA; DNA: TGTGCCAGCAACAGGGGGGGGCAAGAGACCCAGTACTTC; CDR3: CASNRGGQETQYF
size: NA; J: TRBJ2-7; V: TRBV5-1; D: TRBD2; DNA: TGCGCCAGCAGCTTGGAAGCTAGCGGGGTAACCTACGAGCAGTACTTC; CDR3: CASSLEASGVTYEQYF
size: NA; J: TRBJ2-7; V: TRBV19; D: NA; DNA: TGTGCCAGTAGGCGGGGGCCCTCCTACGAGCAGTACTTC; CDR3: CASRRGPSYEQYF
size: NA; J: TRBJ2-5; V: TRBV19; D: NA; DNA: TGTGCCAGTAGTACAGGGATAAGAGAGACCCAGTACTTC; CDR3: CASSTGIRETQYF
size: NA; J: TRBJ2-5; V: TRBV4-2; D: TRBD2; DNA: TGTGCCAGCAGCTCTCGGGGGGGGATCCAAGAGACCCAGTACTTC; CDR3: CASSSRGGIQETQYF
size: few; J: TRBJ2-1; V: TRBV7-8; D: NA; DNA: TGTGCCAGCAGCCCTTTACAGGCGATCTTTGGGAATGAGCAGTTCTTC; CDR3: CASSPLQAIFGNEQFF
size: many; J: TRBJ2-5; V: TRBV29-1; D: TRBD2; DNA: TGCAGCGTTGCAGCGGGAGAAGAGACCCAGTACTTC; CDR3: CSVAAGEETQYF
size: few; J: TRBJ2-3; V: TRBV6-1; D: NA; DNA: TGTGCCAGCAGTGAAAGAGACAGCACAGATACGCAGTATTTT; CDR3: CASSERDSTDTQYF
size: few; J: TRBJ1-6; V: TRBV29-1; D: TRBD1; DNA: TGCAGCGTCCTGACAGGGGGCGAGGCACCCCTCCACTTT; CDR3: CSVLTGGEAPLHF
size: many; J: TRBJ2-1; V: TRBV12-3/TRBV12-4; D: NA; DNA: TGTGCCAGCAGTTGGACAGAGAGCTCCTACAATGAGCAGTTCTTC; CDR3: CASSWTESSYNEQFF
size: many; J: TRBJ2-3; V: TRBV7-8; D: NA; DNA: TGTGCCAGCAGCGTAAGCACAGATACGCAGTATTTT; CDR3: CASSVSTDTQYF
size: many; J: TRBJ2-7; V: TRBV30; D: TRBD2; DNA: TGTGCCTGGAGGACGGGGGGCGAGCAGTACTTC; CDR3: CAWRTGGEQYF
size: many; J: TRBJ2-7; V: TRBV27; D: NA; DNA: TGTGCCAGCAGCCCGGACTCCCTGAGGAACGAGCAGTACTTC; CDR3: CASSPDSLRNEQYF
size: many; J: TRBJ1-2; V: TRBV5-1; D: TRBD1; DNA: TGCGCCAGCAGCTCAAGACAGGGGTTAGACTATGGCTACACCTTC; CDR3: CASSSRQGLDYGYTF
size: NA; J: TRBJ2-4; V: TRBV2; D: TRBD2; DNA: TGTGCCAGCAGTCTAGCGGGACCTCAGTACTTC; CDR3: CASSLAGPQYF
size: many; J: TRBJ1-3; V: TRBV3-1; D: NA; DNA: TGTGCCAGCAGCCAGGAACACGGAAACACCATATATTTT; CDR3: CASSQEHGNTIYF
size: NA; J: TRBJ2-7; V: TRBV7-2; D: TRBD1; DNA: TGTGCCAGCAGCTTATTTGGGACAGGGTACGAGCAGTACTTC; CDR3: CASSLFGTGYEQYF
size: few; J: TRBJ2-1; V: TRBV7-2; D: NA; DNA: TGTGCCAGCTATACAGGGTCCTACAATGAGCAGTTCTTC; CDR3: CASYTGSYNEQFF
size: many; J: TRBJ1-6; V: TRBV9; D: NA; DNA: TGTGCCAGCAGCGTAGGGACAAATTCACCCCTCCACTTT; CDR3: CASSVGTNSPLHF
size: many; J: TRBJ2-1; V: TRBV20-1; D: TRBD2; DNA: TGCAGTGCCCTGGATCCGCGGGAGGAGTACAATGAGCAGTTCTTC; CDR3: CSALDPREEYNEQFF
size: many; J: TRBJ1-6; V: TRBV30; D: NA; DNA: TGTGCTCACCGGGGTATGGATTCACCCCTCCACTTT; CDR3: CAHRGMDSPLHF
size: few; J: TRBJ1-5; V: TRBV6-6; D: NA; DNA: TGTGCCAGCAGTTACTCGGACAGATCCAATCAGCCCCAGCATTTT; CDR3: CASSYSDRSNQPQHF
size: few; J: TRBJ2-1; V: TRBV4-3; D: TRBD2; DNA: TGCGCCAGCAGCCAAGTTCTAGCGGCTTCCTACAATGAGCAGTTCTTC; CDR3: CASSQVLAASYNEQFF
size: many; J: TRBJ2-1; V: TRBV14; D: TRBD1; DNA: TGTGCCAGCAGCTATACACCACAGGGGAATGAGCAGTTCTTC; CDR3: CASSYTPQGNEQFF
size: NA; J: TRBJ1-2; V: TRBV5-4; D: NA; DNA: TGTGCCAGCAGCTTCCGGGACGGCAGAGGATCTTATGGCTACACCTTC; CDR3: CASSFRDGRGSYGYTF
size: NA; J: TRBJ2-7; V: TRBV14; D: TRBD2; DNA: TGTGCCAGCAGCCTCGACAGCGGGAGGGCCTACGAGCAGTACTTC; CDR3: CASSLDSGRAYEQYF
size: many; J: TRBJ2-1; V: TRBV28; D: TRBD1; DNA: TGTGCCAGCAGTTTCCCCGGACAGGGGAGGGTCAATGAGCAGTTCTTC; CDR3: CASSFPGQGRVNEQFF
size: many; J: TRBJ2-3; V: TRBV12-3/TRBV12-4; D: NA; DNA: TGTGCCAGCTTACCCGGCTGGAGCACAGATACGCAGTATTTT; CDR3: CASLPGWSTDTQYF
size: few; J: TRBJ2-5; V: TRBV29-1; D: NA; DNA: TGCAGCGCCGAACGAGGGTTGGGAGAGACCCAGTACTTC; CDR3: CSAERGLGETQYF
size: NA; J: TRBJ2-1; V: TRBV6-4; D: NA; DNA: TGTGCCAGCAGTGCGGATATGGGGCTTGAGCAGTTCTTC; CDR3: CASSADMGLEQFF
size: NA; J: TRBJ2-3; V: TRBV20-1; D: TRBD2; DNA: TGCAGTGCTAGAGATGGCGGGGGAAGCACAGATACGCAGTATTTT; CDR3: CSARDGGGSTDTQYF